The sequence of this T cell receptor (beta chain) was determined in a study of T cell responses to AZD1222 COVID-19 vaccine. Only in-frame clones appear in the TCRdb table, and some are missing; sequencing was by immunoSEQ multiplex PCR. The profile shows about 42,000 clones, over 70% of them singletons. Concerning this clone itself: The antigen remains unidentified.

Second-dose timings of about 4 or about 12 weeks were pooled. The germline CDR1 and CDR2 sequences are MNHNY and SVGAGI (reference sequence). The CDR3 extends over 16 amino acids. Trimming took off 2 bases at V and 5 bases at J, with 18 bases between the two ends. Study results and caveats: It was only 6 or 7 AZD1222 recipients who were seropositive at baseline.

Specimen: peripheral blood, collected 28 days after the second AZD1222 dose. The V call is TRBV6-6, the J call TRBJ2-5, with D possibly being TRBD1 (6 bases). The clonotype originates from an adult who received the AZD1222 COVID-19 vaccine. CDR3 nucleotide sequence: TGTGCCAGCAGTTACAGCGGTGGTCAGGGGCTGGAGACCCAGTACTTC. It yields the protein CASSYSGGQGLETQYF.